The T cell receptor beta chain described here comes from a study of shared clonotypes between healthy human individuals. Remarks on this clone: What it recognizes is unknown.

The method was immunoSEQ multiplex PCR; TCRdb's version includes in-frame clones alone and lacks a portion of them. The table includes 2 million to 2.5 million clones, about 92% detected once. Study observations and caveats: Large sequencing depth failed to make sorted-subset sequencing complete, rarefaction showed.

The specimen was naive CD4+ T cells from PBMCs. Specified subset: CD45RA+ positively selected. The receptor was isolated from a man aged 18-30 years in good health. Some clones in this sample may be carry-over from other donors' samples.

The CDR3 region is CASSSGTSGTNNEQFF. The CDR3 DNA sequence: TGCGCCAGCAGCTCCGGGACTAGCGGGACAAACAATGAGCAGTTCTTC. The chain links TRBV5-1 to TRBJ2-1; 13 bases line up with TRBD2. The germline V gene encodes CDR1 SGHRS and CDR2 YFSETQ. The ends lost 3 bases at V and 5 bases at J; junction bases unmatched: 5. The CDR3 runs 16 residues.